This T cell receptor (beta chain) was identified in a study of cytomegalovirus exposure and HLA in healthy donors. PCR primers comprised 60 Vbeta and 13 Jbeta primers. Assay: immunoSEQ multiplex PCR; the TCRdb copy retains only in-frame clones and omits some. The repertoire holds approximately 200,000 clones, approximately 85% seen once, with 6.5% in the top ten. CDR1 and CDR2 (germline): MDHEN, SYDVKM. This CDR3 comprises 13 residues. V gave up 3 bases and J gave up 6 bases, with 12 bases separating them. Study results and caveats: The majority of CMV-associated TCR beta chains were reported as apparently HLA-restricted in a later analysis. Investigators reported under 200 TCR beta chains as tied to cytomegalovirus.

About this clone: The antigen is not known.

V gene TRBV28 combines with J gene TRBJ2-7; D may be TRBD2 (6 bases). What was sequenced was PBMCs. This TCR was sampled from a woman aged 45-60 years in good health and CMV-seropositive. The CDR3 bases are TGTGCCAGCAGTTTTGGGGGGTTCGGCGAGCAGTACTTC. This codes for CASSFGGFGEQYF.